This T cell receptor (beta chain) appears in the sequencing data of a study of cytotoxic CD8 clonotypes in ibrutinib-treated CLL. Overall study context: Patients: some 11 relapsed/refractory, 15 treatment-naive, 17 IGHV unmutated. Following treatment for a median about 13 months, range 6 to 36, response samples were then taken.

This table comes from immunoSEQ multiplex PCR, and its TCRdb copy is limited to in-frame clones, with some not included. The data contain about 270,000 clones, 76% of them singletons. The germline V gene encodes CDR1 SGDLS and CDR2 YYNGEE. This CDR3 has 16 amino acids. The V gene end was trimmed by 2 bases and the J gene end by 4 bases; junction bases not matched to a gene: 7. On this clone itself: Its specificity is not known.

Study-wide points: Clonality showed a rise at ibrutinib response that reversed toward baseline at progression. Rare overall, public clonotypes shrank or held steady under therapy.

The chain uses TRBV9 and TRBJ2-1; 9 bases are shared with TRBD1. The TCR was taken from a human donor with chronic lymphocytic leukemia. Sequenced material: PBMCs, taken at disease progression, from a patient treated with ibrutinib. This chain's CDR3 is CASSVRPGQGYNEQFF. The CDR3, as DNA: TGTGCCAGCAGCGTGAGACCGGGACAGGGTTACAATGAGCAGTTCTTC. The full variable domain, rest sourced from reference TRBV9 and TRBJ2-1, is DSGVTQTPKHLITATGQRVTLRCSPRSGDLSVYWYQQSLDQGLQFLIQYYNGEERAKGNILERFSAQQFPDLHSELNLSSLELGDSALYFCASSVRPGQGYNEQFFGPGTRLTVL.